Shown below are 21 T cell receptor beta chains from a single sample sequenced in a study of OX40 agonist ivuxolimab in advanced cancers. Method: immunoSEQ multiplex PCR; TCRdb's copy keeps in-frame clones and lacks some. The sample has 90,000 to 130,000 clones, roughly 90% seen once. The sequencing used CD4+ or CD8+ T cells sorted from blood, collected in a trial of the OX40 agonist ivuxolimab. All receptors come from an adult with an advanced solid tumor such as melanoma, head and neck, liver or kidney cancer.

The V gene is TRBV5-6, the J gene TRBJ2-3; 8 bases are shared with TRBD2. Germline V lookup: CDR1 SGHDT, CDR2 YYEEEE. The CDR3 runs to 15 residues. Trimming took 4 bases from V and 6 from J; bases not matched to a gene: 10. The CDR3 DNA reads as TGTGCCAGCAGCCTCACTAGCGGAGGTGTGGATACGCAGTATTTT. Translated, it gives CASSLTSGGVDTQYF.

Here the CDR3 reads CASSSGVYSNQPQHF. CDR3 nucleotide sequence: TGTGCCAGCAGCTCTGGCGTGTATAGCAATCAGCCCCAGCATTTT. The rearrangement joins TRBV5-8 to TRBJ1-5; no clear D. From germline, CDR1 is SGHTS and CDR2 YDEGEE. The CDR3 runs 15 residues. The V end was cut by 3 bases, the J end by 0 bases, with 10 bases between.

The CDR3 sequence is CASSRRAVGDTEAFF. The CDR3 DNA is TGTGCCAGCAGCCGTAGAGCGGTAGGGGACACTGAAGCTTTCTTT. The chain has TRBV14 and TRBJ1-1; tentative D call: TRBD1 (5 bases). Germline-derived CDR1 and CDR2 are SGHDN and FVKESK. V was shortened by 4 bases and J by 3 bases, with 15 bases between the two germline ends. The CDR3 covers 15 residues.

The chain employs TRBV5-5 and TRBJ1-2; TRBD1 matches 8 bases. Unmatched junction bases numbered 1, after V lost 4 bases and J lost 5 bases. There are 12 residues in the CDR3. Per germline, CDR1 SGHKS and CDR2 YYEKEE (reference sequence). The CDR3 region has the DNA TGTGCCAGCAGCCGACAGGGGTATGGCTACACCTTC. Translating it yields CASSRQGYGYTF.

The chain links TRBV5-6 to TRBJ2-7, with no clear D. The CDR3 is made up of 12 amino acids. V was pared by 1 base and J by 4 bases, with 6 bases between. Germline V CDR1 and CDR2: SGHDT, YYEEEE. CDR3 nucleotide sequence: TGTGCCAGCAGCTTGCTACCTTACGAGCAGTACTTC. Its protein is CASSLLPYEQYF.

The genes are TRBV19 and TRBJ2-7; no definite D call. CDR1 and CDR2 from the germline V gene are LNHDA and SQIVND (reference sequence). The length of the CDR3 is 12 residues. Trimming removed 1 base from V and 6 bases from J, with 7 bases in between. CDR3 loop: CASSIVGSEQYF. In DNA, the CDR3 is TGTGCCAGTAGTATAGTTGGCAGCGAGCAGTACTTC.

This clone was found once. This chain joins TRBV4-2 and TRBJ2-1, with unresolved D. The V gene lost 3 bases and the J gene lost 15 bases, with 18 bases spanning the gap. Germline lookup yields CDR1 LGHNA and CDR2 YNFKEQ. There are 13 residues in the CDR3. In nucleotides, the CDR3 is TGTGCCAGCAGCCAGGAGCTAGGACCCCGTGTGTTCTTC. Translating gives CASSQELGPRVFF.

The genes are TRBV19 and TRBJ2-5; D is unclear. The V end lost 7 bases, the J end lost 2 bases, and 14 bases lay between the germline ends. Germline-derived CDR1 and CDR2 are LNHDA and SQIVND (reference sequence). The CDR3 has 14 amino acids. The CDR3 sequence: CASNEATRQETQYF. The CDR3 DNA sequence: TGTGCCAGTAACGAAGCGACGAGGCAAGAGACCCAGTACTTC.

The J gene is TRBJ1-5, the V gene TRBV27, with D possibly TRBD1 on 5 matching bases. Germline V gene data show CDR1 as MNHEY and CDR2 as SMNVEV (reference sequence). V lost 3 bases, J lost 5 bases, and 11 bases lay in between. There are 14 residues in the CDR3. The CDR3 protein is CASSFVGEDQPQHF. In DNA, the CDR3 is TGTGCCAGCAGTTTTGTAGGGGAAGATCAGCCCCAGCATTTT.

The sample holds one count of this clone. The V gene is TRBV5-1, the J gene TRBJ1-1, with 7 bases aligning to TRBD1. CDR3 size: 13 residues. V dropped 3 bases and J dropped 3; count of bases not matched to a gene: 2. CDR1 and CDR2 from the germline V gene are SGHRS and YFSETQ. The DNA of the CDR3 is TGCGCCAGCAGCTCCCAGGGGGACACTGAAGCTTTCTTT. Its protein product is CASSSQGDTEAFF. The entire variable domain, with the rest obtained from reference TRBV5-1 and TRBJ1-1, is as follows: KAGVTQTPRYLIKTRGQQVTLSCSPISGHRSVSWYQQTPGQGLQFLFEYFSETQRNKGNFPGRFSGRQFSNSRSEMNVSTLELGDSALYLCASSSQGDTEAFFGQGTRLTVV.

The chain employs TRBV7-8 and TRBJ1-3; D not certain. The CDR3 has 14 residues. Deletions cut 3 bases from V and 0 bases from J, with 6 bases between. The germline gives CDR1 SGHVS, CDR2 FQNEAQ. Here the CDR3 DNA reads TGTGCCAGCAGCTTGGCAGTCTCTGGAAACACCATATATTTT. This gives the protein CASSLAVSGNTIYF. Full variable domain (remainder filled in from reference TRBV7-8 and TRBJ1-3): GAGVSQSPRYKVAKRGQDVALRCDPISGHVSLFWYQQALGQGPEFLTYFQNEAQLDKSGLPSDRFFAERPEGSVSTLKIQRTQQEDSAVYLCASSLAVSGNTIYFGEGSWLTVV.

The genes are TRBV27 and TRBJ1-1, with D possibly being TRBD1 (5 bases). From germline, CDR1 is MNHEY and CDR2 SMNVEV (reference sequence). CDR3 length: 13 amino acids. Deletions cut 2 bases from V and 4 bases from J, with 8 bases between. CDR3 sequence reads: CASSLNGGTEAFF. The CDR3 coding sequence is TGTGCCAGCAGTTTAAATGGGGGCACTGAAGCTTTCTTT.

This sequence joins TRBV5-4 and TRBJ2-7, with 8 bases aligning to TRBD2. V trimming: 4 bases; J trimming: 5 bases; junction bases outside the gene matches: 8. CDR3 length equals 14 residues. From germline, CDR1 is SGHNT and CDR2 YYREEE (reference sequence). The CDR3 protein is CASSASGRTHEQYF. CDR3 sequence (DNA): TGTGCCAGCAGCGCGAGCGGGAGAACCCACGAGCAGTACTTC. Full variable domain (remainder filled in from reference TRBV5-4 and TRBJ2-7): ETGVTQSPTHLIKTRGQQVTLRCSSQSGHNTVSWYQQALGQGPQFIFQYYREEENGRGNFPPRFSGLQFPNYSSELNVNALELDDSALYLCASSASGRTHEQYFGPGTRLTVT.

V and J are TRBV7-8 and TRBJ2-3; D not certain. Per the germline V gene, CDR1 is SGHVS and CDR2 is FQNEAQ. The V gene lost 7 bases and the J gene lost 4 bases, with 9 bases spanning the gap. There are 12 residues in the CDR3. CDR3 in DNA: TGTGCCAGCACCATACCCCCAGATACGCAGTATTTT. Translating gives CASTIPPDTQYF. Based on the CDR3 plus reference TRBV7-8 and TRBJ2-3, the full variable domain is GAGVSQSPRYKVAKRGQDVALRCDPISGHVSLFWYQQALGQGPEFLTYFQNEAQLDKSGLPSDRFFAERPEGSVSTLKIQRTQQEDSAVYLCASTIPPDTQYFGPGTRLTVL.

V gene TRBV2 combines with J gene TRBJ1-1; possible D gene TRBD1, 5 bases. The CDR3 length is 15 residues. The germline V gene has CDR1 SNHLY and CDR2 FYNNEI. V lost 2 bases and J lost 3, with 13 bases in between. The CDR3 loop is CASSERRGFDTEAFF. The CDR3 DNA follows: TGTGCCAGCAGTGAAAGGAGGGGTTTTGACACTGAAGCTTTCTTT. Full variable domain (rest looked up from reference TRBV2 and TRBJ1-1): EPEVTQTPSHQVTQMGQEVILRCVPISNHLYFYWYRQILGQKVEFLVSFYNNEISEKSEIFDDQFSVERPDGSNFTLKIRSTKLEDSAMYFCASSERRGFDTEAFFGQGTRLTVV.

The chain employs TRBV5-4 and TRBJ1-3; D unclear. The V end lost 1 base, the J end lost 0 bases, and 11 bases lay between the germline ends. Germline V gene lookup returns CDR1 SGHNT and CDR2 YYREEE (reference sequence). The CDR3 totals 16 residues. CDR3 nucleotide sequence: TGTGCCAGCAGCTTGTCCCTCATGAGCTCTGGAAACACCATATATTTT. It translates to CASSLSLMSSGNTIYF.

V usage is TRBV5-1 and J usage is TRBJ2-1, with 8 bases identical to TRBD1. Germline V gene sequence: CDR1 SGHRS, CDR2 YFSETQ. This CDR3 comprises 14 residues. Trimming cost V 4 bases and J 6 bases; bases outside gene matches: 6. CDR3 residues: CASSLGQGINEQFF. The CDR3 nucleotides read TGCGCCAGCAGCCTCGGACAGGGTATCAATGAGCAGTTCTTC.

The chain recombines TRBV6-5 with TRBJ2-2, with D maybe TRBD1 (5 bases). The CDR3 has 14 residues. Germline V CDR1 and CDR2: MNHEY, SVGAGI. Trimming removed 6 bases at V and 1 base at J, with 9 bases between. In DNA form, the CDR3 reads TGTGCCAGCAGGAACGGACAGAACACCGGGGAGCTGTTTTTT. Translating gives CASRNGQNTGELFF.

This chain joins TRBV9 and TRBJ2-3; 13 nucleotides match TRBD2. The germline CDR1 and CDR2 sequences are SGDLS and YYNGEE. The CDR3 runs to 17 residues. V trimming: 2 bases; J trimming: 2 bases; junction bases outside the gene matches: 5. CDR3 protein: CASSVGLAGTSTDTQYF. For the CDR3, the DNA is TGTGCCAGCAGCGTGGGACTAGCGGGGACCTCCACAGATACGCAGTATTTT.

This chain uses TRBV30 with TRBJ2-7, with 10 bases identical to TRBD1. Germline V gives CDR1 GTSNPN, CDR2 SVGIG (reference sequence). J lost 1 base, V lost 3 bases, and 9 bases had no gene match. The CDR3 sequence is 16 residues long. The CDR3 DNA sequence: TGTGCCTGGAGAGAATTAGGGACAGGGGATTCCTACGAGCAGTACTTC. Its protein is CAWRELGTGDSYEQYF.

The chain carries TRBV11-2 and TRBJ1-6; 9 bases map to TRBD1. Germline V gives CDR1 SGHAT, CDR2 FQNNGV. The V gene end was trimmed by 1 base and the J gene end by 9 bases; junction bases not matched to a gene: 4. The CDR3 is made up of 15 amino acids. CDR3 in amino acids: CASSLVGTGLSPLHF. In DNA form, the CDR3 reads TGTGCCAGCAGCTTAGTCGGGACAGGGCTTTCACCCCTCCACTTT.